This T cell receptor beta chain was sequenced for a study of a mutant IDH1 vaccine in newly diagnosed glioma. Across the whole study: Each patient was administered eight vaccinations, scheduled in weeks 1, 3, 5, 7, 11, 15, 19 and 23. Patients began vaccination 4-6 weeks after radiotherapy alone, or with temozolomide cycles. Treated individuals were approximately 60% male and 37.5% female, averaging roughly 38 years of age.

Stated time point: week 11, during vaccination. In the vaccine, a single dose held 300 ug of the mutant IDH1 20-mer peptide, along with topical imiquimod. Newly diagnosed WHO grade 3 or 4 IDH1-mutant, ATRX-lost astrocytomas were identified in the donors. As for this clone: Its antigen is currently unknown.

Assay used: immunoSEQ multiplex PCR; TCRdb lists only in-frame clones, some missing. The table includes tens of thousands of clones, approximately 84% detected once. Deletions cut 0 bases from V and 7 bases from J, with 17 bases between. Germline V gene lookup returns CDR1 SGDLS and CDR2 YYNGEE. This CDR3 has 15 amino acids. The TCR comes from a woman between 45 and 60 years old with glioma. The gene calls are TRBV9 and TRBJ2-7; tentatively, D is TRBD1 (6 bases). Sequencing was performed on PBMCs, taken from a glioma patient whose treatment included an IDH1 peptide vaccine. This CDR3 reads CASSVGGVGAREQYF. CDR3 in DNA: TGTGCCAGCAGCGTAGGAGGAGTGGGGGCTAGGGAGCAGTACTTC.